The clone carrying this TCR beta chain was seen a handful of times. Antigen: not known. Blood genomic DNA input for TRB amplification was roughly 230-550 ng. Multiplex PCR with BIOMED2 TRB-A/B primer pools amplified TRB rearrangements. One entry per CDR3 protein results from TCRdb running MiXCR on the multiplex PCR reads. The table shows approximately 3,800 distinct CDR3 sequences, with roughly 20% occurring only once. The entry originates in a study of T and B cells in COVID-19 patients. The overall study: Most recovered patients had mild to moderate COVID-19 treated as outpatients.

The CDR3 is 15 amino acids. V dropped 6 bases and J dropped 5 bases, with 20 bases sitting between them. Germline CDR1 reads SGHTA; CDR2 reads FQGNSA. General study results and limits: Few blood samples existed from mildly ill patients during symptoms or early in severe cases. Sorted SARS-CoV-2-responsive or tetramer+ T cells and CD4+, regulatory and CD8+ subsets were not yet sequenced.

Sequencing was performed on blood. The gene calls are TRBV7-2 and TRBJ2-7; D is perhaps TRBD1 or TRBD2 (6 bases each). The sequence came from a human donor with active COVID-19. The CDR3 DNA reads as TGTGCCAGCAGTCGGGGGTGGGGGCGCGGGGACGAGCAGTACTTC. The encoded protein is CASSRGWGRGDEQYF.